Below are 11 T cell receptor beta chains sequenced from a single sample in a study of Ad26.COV2.S vaccination and SARS-CoV-2 variants. Treatment of the sample: some 19 received Ad26.COV2.S at low or high dose, single or two shots; several received placebo; per-sample allocation not given. Vaccine and placebo recipients were sampled on day 63 after the first injection. TCRdb keeps only in-frame clones here, not all; method: immunoSEQ multiplex PCR. The sample holds 350,000 to 500,000 clones, 80% to 90% seen once. Sequencing used peripheral blood, obtained in a trial of Ad26.COV2.S vaccine versus placebo. The receptors were gathered from a person between 18 and 60 years old who received the Ad26.COV2.S COVID-19 vaccine or a placebo.

The rearrangement links TRBV6-4 to TRBJ2-1, with D tentatively TRBD2 (6 bases). The germline V gene has CDR1 MRHNA and CDR2 SNTAGT. The CDR3 loop spans 15 amino acids. The V and J ends lost 2 bases and 3 bases respectively, with 11 bases between them. This CDR3 is CASSDTGEVYNEQFF. The DNA for the CDR3 is TGTGCCAGCAGTGACACGGGAGAGGTCTACAATGAGCAGTTCTTC.

The chain uses TRBV2 and TRBJ2-7, with 13 bases fitting TRBD2. J gave up 6 bases and V 4 bases, and 6 bases lay outside the gene matches. The CDR3 loop spans 15 amino acids. Germline values: CDR1 SNHLY, CDR2 FYNNEI. The CDR3 sequence: CASSVRLAGGGEQYV. The CDR3 DNA reads TGTGCCAGCAGTGTTCGACTAGCGGGAGGTGGCGAGCAGTACGTC.

This sequence joins TRBV11-1 and TRBJ2-6; a weak D match, TRBD1 (5 bases). The CDR3 contains 15 residues. Germline CDR1 SGHAT, CDR2 FQDESV (reference sequence). V gave up 5 bases and J gave up 1 base, with 9 bases separating them. DNA for the CDR3: TGTGCCAGCAGCACCCGGACATCTGGGGCCAACGTCCTGACTTTC. Amino acids: CASSTRTSGANVLTF.

This clone was counted a single time. The chain employs TRBV3-1 (or the pseudogene TRBV3-2) and TRBJ2-1; the D gene is possibly TRBD2 (5 bases). Deletions cut 4 bases from V and 0 bases from J, with 10 bases between. There are 15 residues in the CDR3. Germline V gene sequence: CDR1 LGHDT, CDR2 YNNKEL (reference sequence). In DNA form, the CDR3 reads TGTGCCAGCAGCCTGGGTAGCGTCTCCTACAATGAGCAGTTCTTC. Translating gives CASSLGSVSYNEQFF.

The V gene is TRBV19, the J gene TRBJ1-2; the match to TRBD1 covers 7 bases. This CDR3 is built from 15 residues. The germline V gene has CDR1 LNHDA and CDR2 SQIVND (reference sequence). V shed 4 bases, J shed 0 bases, and the junction held 5 bases outside the gene matches. This CDR3 reads CASSTRQGANYGYTF. The CDR3 nucleotides are TGTGCCAGTAGTACCCGACAGGGCGCTAACTATGGCTACACCTTC.

The chain recombines TRBV5-5 with TRBJ2-1; 8 bases are shared with TRBD2. This CDR3 is 16 amino acids long. V was clipped by 4 bases and J by 7 bases; unmatched bases: 13. From germline, CDR1 is SGHKS and CDR2 YYEKEE (reference sequence). As DNA, the CDR3 is TGTGCCAGCAGCCTCTTAGCGGGGACTTCTCCTAATGAGCAGTTCTTC. Translated, it gives CASSLLAGTSPNEQFF.

V and J are TRBV7-2 and TRBJ2-2; TRBD2 aligns across 7 bases. The V segment lost 4 bases and the J segment 4 bases; nucleotides outside the gene matches: 0. This CDR3 comprises 13 residues. Looked up from germline, CDR1 is SGHTA and CDR2 is FQGNSA. The DNA of the CDR3 is TGTGCCAGCAGCTCGGGGGGCACCGGGGAGCTGTTTTTT. Amino acid sequence: CASSSGGTGELFF.

In DNA, the CDR3 is TGTGCCACCAGTGACCTGGACAGGGACTATGGCTACACCTTC. This codes for CATSDLDRDYGYTF. J is TRBJ1-2 and V is TRBV24-1, with 8 nucleotides matching TRBD1. Germline trimming cut 4 bases from V and 3 bases from J; bases unmatched to any gene: 3. CDR3 length: 14 residues. Germline V lookup: CDR1 KGHDR, CDR2 SFDVKD.

This clone was found once. The chain combines TRBV2 with TRBJ2-5, with D perhaps assigned TRBD1 or TRBD2 (5 bases each). The CDR3 spans 12 residues. Germline V gene lookup returns CDR1 SNHLY and CDR2 FYNNEI. V lost 6 bases and J lost 5, with 10 bases in between. CDR3 sequence: CASRVGEETQYF. CDR3 bases: TGTGCCAGCAGGGTGGGGGAGGAGACCCAGTACTTC.

V and J are TRBV18 and TRBJ1-5; D ambiguous. This CDR3 region has 14 residues. V was trimmed by 0 bases and J by 2 bases, leaving 5 bases between them. Germline V gives CDR1 KGHSH, CDR2 LQKENI. The CDR3 here is CASSPPNGNQPQHF. CDR3 nucleotides: TGTGCCAGCTCACCACCAAACGGCAATCAGCCCCAGCATTTT.

This chain joins TRBV2 and TRBJ1-1; the D gene is possibly TRBD1 (5 bases). Per germline, CDR1 SNHLY and CDR2 FYNNEI. The CDR3 totals 13 residues. With 4 bases removed from V and 4 bases from J, the gap between germline ends came to 10 bases. CDR3 residues: CASSVGVSTEAFF. For the CDR3, the DNA is TGTGCCAGCAGTGTGGGGGTATCCACTGAAGCTTTCTTT. Together with reference TRBV2 and TRBJ1-1, the CDR3 gives the full variable domain: EPEVTQTPSHQVTQMGQEVILRCVPISNHLYFYWYRQILGQKVEFLVSFYNNEISEKSEIFDDQFSVERPDGSNFTLKIRSTKLEDSAMYFCASSVGVSTEAFFGQGTRLTVV.